The clone carrying this TCR beta chain was seen at least ten times. The sample comes from a study of Graves' ophthalmopathy and Graves' hyperthyroidism. Participants with hyperthyroidism, aged 18 to 65, were newly diagnosed with under 2 months' duration. Amplification from RNA transcripts yielded the TCR beta CDR3 regions. Amplification began with first-round RT-PCR using HTBI primers, then second-round multiplex PCR was performed. TCRdb ran MiXCR on the multiplex PCR reads and lists one entry per CDR3 protein. The table lists around 590,000 distinct CDR3 sequences, roughly 39% of them singletons. V was clipped by 5 bases and J by 2 bases, with 13 bases between them. The CDR3 covers 14 residues. Germline loops: CDR1 SNHLY, CDR2 FYNNEI.

The V call is TRBV2, the J call TRBJ2-7; D may match TRBD1 or TRBD2 (5 bases each). The material sequenced was peripheral blood or thyroid tissue (not recorded which). The receptor was derived from an adult man with Graves' hyperthyroidism. The CDR3 protein is CASSNRDGPYEQYF. DNA of the CDR3: TGTGCCAGCAGTAACCGGGACGGACCCTACGAGCAGTACTTC.